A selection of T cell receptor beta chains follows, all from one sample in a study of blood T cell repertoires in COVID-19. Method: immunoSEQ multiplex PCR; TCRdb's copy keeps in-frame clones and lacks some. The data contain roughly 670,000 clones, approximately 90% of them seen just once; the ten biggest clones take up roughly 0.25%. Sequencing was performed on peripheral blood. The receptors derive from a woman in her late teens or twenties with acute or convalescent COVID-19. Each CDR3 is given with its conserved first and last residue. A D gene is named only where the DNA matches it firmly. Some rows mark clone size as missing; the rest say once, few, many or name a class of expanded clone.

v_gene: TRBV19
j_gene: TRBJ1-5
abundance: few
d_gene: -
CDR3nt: TGTGCCAGTAGCACGGACAGAGCTTCTCAGCCCCAGCATTTT
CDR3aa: CASSTDRASQPQHF

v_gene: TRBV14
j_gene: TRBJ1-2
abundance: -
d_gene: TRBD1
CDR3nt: TGTGCCAGCAGCGTCATTACAGGGGGTGGCTACACCTTC
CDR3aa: CASSVITGGGYTF

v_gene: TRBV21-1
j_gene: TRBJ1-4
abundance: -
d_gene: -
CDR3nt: TGTGCCAGCAGCAAAGCGCTTTCGGGAGTTGGCCTAATTGGTGAAGTGTTTTTT
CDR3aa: CASSKALSGVGLIGEVFF

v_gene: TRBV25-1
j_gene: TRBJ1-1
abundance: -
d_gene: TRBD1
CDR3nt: TGTGCCAGCAGCCCCCGGACAGGGGCCCGGGGCACTGAAGCTTTCTTT
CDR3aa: CASSPRTGARGTEAFF

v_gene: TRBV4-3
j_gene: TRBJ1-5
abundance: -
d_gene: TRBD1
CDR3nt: TGCGCCAGCAGCTCCCGGACAGGGACTCAGCCCCAGCATTTT
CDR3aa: CASSSRTGTQPQHF

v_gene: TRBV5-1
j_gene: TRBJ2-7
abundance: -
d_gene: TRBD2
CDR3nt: TGCGCCAGCAGTGAGCGGGGGAGCTCCTACGAGCAGTACTTC
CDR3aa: CASSERGSSYEQYF

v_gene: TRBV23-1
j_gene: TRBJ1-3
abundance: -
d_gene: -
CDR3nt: TGCGCCAGCAGTGGGGCGCGGGGCCGGGGTGGAAACACCATATATTTT
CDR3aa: CASSGARGRGGNTIYF

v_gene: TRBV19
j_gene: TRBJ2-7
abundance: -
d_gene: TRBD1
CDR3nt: TGTGCCAGTAGGCAGGACAGGGCTTATGGGCGCGAGCAGTACTTC
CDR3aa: CASRQDRAYGREQYF

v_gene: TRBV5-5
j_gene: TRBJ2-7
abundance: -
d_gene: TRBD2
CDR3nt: TGTGCCAGCAGCTTGGGTGGACTAGGGACCTACGAGCAGTACTTC
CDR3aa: CASSLGGLGTYEQYF

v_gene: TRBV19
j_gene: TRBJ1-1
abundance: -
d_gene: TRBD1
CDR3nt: TGTGCCAGTAGTATAGGAGGGACAGGGGGCTCGTTGGACACTGAAGCTTTCTTT
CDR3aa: CASSIGGTGGSLDTEAFF

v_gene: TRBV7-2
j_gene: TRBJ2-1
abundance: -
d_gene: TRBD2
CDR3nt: TGTGCCAGCAGCATAACGGGGGGGCGTGGCGATGAGCAGTTCTTC
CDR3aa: CASSITGGRGDEQFF

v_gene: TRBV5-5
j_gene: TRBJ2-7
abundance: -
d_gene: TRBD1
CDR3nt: TGTGCCAGCAGCTTGGAGGCCGGGACAGGGGGCTACGAGCAGTACTTC
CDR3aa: CASSLEAGTGGYEQYF

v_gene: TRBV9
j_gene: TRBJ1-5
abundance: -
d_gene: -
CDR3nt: TGTGCCAGCAGCCCCGAGGGATCTAGCAATCAGCCCCAGCATTTT
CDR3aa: CASSPEGSSNQPQHF

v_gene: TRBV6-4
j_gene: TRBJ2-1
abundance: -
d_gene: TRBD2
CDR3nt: TGTGCCAGCAGCCACGGACTAGGTGGGGATGAGCAGTTCTTC
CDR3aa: CASSHGLGGDEQFF

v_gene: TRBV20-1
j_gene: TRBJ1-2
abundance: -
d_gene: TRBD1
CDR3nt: TGCAGTGCTAGTGTCGGGACAGGGGAGAGGTATGGCTACACCTTC
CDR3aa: CSASVGTGERYGYTF

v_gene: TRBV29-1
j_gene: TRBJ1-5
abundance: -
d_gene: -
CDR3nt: TGCAGCGTTGTGTCAGGGAGGGATCAGCCCCAGCATTTT
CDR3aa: CSVVSGRDQPQHF

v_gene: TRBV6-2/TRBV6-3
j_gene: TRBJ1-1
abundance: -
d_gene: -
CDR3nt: TGTGCCAGCAGTTACTCGATGGGGGCGACTGAAGCTTTCTTT
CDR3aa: CASSYSMGATEAFF

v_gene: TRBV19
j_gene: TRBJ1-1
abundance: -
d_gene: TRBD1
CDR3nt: TGTGCCAGTAGTATATCCCAGACAGGGATGGGAGCTTTCTTT
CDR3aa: CASSISQTGMGAFF

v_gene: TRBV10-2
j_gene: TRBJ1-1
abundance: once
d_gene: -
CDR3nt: TGCGCCAGCAGCTTGGGGGGAGGGAACACTGAAGCTTTCTTT
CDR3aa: CASSLGGGNTEAFF

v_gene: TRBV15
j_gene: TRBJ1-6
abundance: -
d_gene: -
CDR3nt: TGTGCCACCAGAGGAAGGGAGAAGGATAATTCACCCCTCCACTTT
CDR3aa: CATRGREKDNSPLHF

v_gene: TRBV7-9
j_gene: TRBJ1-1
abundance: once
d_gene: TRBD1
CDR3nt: TGTGCCAGCAGCTTACCCGACGTCCTCGGACAGGGACAAACTGAAGCTTTCTTT
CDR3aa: CASSLPDVLGQGQTEAFF

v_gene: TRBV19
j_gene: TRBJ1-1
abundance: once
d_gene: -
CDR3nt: TGTGCCAGTAGTATGACGAGGGCCCAAGAAGCTTTCTTT
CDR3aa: CASSMTRAQEAFF

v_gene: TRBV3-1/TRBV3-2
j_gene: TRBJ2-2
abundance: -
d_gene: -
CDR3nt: TGTGCCAGCAGCCAATCGGGGACCGGGGAGCTGTTTTTT
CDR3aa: CASSQSGTGELFF

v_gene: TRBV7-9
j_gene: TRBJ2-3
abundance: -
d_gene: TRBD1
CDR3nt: TGTGCCGGGGGTCGAGGGGGCAATACAGATACGCAGTATTTT
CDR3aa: CAGGRGGNTDTQYF

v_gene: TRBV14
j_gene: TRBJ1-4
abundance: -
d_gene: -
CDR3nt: TGTGCCAGCAGCCAAGCACAGGGCGATGAAAAACTGTTTTTT
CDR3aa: CASSQAQGDEKLFF

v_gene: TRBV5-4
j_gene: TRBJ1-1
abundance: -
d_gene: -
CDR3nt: TGTGCCAGCAGTCCTCCGGGAGCCAGGGCGCTATCTGAAGCTTTCTTT
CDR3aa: CASSPPGARALSEAFF

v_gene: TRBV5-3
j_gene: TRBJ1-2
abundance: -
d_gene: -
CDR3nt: TGTGCCAGAAGCTTCGAGGGGGTGGGTGGCTACACCTTC
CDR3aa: CARSFEGVGGYTF

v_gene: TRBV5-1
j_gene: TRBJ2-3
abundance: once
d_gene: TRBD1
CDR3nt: TGCGCCAGCAGCTTATTCATACAGGGGTCAGATACGCAGTATTTT
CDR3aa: CASSLFIQGSDTQYF

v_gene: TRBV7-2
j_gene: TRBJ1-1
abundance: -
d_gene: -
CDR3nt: TGTGCCAGCAGCTTAGTTGGGCGGGGGACTGAAGCTTTCTTT
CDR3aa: CASSLVGRGTEAFF

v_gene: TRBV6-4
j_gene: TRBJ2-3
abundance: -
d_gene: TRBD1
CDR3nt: TGTGCCAGCAGTGACTCGACAGGGGGTGGCACAGATACGCAGTATTTT
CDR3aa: CASSDSTGGGTDTQYF

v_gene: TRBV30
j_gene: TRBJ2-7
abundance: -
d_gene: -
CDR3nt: TGTGCCTGGAGTCGACAGGGAGGCTACGAGCAGTACTTC
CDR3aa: CAWSRQGGYEQYF

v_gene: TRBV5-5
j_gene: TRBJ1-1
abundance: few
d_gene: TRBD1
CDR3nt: TGTGCCAGCACCAGACAGGGGGTGGGCACTGAAGCTTTCTTT
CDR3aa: CASTRQGVGTEAFF

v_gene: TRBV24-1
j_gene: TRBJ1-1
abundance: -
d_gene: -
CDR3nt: TGTGCCACCAGTGAGCAGGGCGGCACTGAAGCTTTCTTT
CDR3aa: CATSEQGGTEAFF

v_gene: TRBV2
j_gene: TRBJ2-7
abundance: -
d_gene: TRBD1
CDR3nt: TGTGCCAGCAGGCCCAGGACAGGGACGGACGAGCAGTACTTC
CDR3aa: CASRPRTGTDEQYF

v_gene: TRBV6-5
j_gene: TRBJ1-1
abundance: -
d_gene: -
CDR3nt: TGTGCCAGCAGCTCCGAGGGGGTTTACACTGAAGCTTTCTTT
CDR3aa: CASSSEGVYTEAFF

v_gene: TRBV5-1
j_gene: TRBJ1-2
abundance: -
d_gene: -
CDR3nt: TGCGCCAGCAGCTTGTCGACAGCCAACTATGGCTACACCTTC
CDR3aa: CASSLSTANYGYTF

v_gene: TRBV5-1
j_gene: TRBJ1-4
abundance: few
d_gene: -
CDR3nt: TGCGCCAGCACCCAGGGCCTTAATGAAAAACTGTTTTTT
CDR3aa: CASTQGLNEKLFF

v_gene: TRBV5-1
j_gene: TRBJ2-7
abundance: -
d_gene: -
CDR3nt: TGCGCCAGCAGCTTGTGGGGGCCAAACTACGAGCAGTACTTC
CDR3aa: CASSLWGPNYEQYF

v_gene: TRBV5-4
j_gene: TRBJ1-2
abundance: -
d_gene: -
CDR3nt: TGTGCCAGCAGCTTGACTGGACAGCTTAACTATGGCTACACCTTC
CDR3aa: CASSLTGQLNYGYTF

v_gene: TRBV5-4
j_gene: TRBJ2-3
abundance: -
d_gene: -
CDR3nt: TGTGCCAGCAGCTCCCTCGTCACAGATACGCAGTATTTT
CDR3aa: CASSSLVTDTQYF

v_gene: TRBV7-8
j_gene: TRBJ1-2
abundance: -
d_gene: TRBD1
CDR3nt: TGTGCCAGCAGCTTAAAGGACAGGGGGGGAGGCTACACCTTC
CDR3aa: CASSLKDRGGGYTF

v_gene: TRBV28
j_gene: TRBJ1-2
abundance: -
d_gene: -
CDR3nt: TGTGCCAGCAGTTTGGGGGGTATAAAGAACACCTTC
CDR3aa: CASSLGGIKNTF

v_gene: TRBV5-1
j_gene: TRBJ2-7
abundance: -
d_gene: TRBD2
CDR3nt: TGCGCCAGCAGCTTGTGGGGACGGGAGGGGTACGAGCAGTACTTC
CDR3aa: CASSLWGREGYEQYF

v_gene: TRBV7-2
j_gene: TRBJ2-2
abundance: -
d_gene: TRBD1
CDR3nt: TGTGCCAGCAGCCCCCACGGACAGGACTCCCTAAGGAACACCGGGGAGCTGTTTTTT
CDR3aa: CASSPHGQDSLRNTGELFF

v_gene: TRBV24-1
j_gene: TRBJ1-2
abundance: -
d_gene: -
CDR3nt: TGTGCCACCAGTGAAGCCGATCGGGGCTACACCTTC
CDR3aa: CATSEADRGYTF

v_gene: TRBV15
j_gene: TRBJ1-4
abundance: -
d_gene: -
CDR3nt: TGTGCCACCAGCAGAGGTCGGGAAGGGGAAAAACTGTTTTTT
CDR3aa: CATSRGREGEKLFF

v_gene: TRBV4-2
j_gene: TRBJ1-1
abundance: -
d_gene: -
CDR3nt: TGTGCCAGCAGCCAAGCGTCGGAGTCGAACACTGAAGCTTTCTTT
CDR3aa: CASSQASESNTEAFF

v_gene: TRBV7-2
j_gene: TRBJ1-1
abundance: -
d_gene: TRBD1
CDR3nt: TGTGCCAGCAGCCGCTGGACAGGGCCCGAAGCTTTCTTT
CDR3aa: CASSRWTGPEAFF

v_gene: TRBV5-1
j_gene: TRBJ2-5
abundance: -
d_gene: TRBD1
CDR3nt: TGCGCCAGCAGCACTACAGGGGGGGAGACCCAGTACTTC
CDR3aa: CASSTTGGETQYF

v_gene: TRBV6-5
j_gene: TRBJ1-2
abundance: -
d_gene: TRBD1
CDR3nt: TGTGCCAGCAGCATAAGGACAGGAGGTGGCTACACCTTC
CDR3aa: CASSIRTGGGYTF